The rows below give T cell receptor beta chains drawn from one sample of a study of shared clonotypes between healthy human individuals. Here immunoSEQ multiplex PCR was the method, and the copy in TCRdb shows in-frame clones only, minus some. The sample yields about 1 million clones, approximately 72% seen once. Input material: memory CD4+ T cells sorted from blood. The receptors shown here come from a man in his late teens or twenties in good health. Each CDR3 is given without its conserved first and last residue. Fields, in order: J gene, V gene, CDR3 protein.

j_gene: TRBJ2-5
v_gene: TRBV18
CDR3aa: ASSPLGETQY

j_gene: TRBJ2-5
v_gene: TRBV12-5
CDR3aa: ASGFSKRALLEETQY

j_gene: TRBJ2-1
v_gene: TRBV5-1
CDR3aa: ASSLGGLNEQF

j_gene: TRBJ2-3
v_gene: TRBV19
CDR3aa: ASSRGTSGGSTDTQY

j_gene: TRBJ1-5
v_gene: TRBV6-1
CDR3aa: ASSESGSINQPQH

j_gene: TRBJ1-2
v_gene: TRBV28
CDR3aa: ASSLGGSRNYGYT

j_gene: TRBJ1-4
v_gene: TRBV30
CDR3aa: AWSLNRGSNEKLF

j_gene: TRBJ2-7
v_gene: TRBV18
CDR3aa: ASSPLDRTGTYEQY

j_gene: TRBJ2-7
v_gene: TRBV7-9
CDR3aa: ASSLAALNEQY

j_gene: TRBJ2-5
v_gene: TRBV19
CDR3aa: ASRGRPLETQY

j_gene: TRBJ2-3
v_gene: TRBV29-1
CDR3aa: SAERGRADTQY

j_gene: TRBJ1-1
v_gene: TRBV5-3
CDR3aa: ARSSARTEAF

j_gene: TRBJ2-7
v_gene: TRBV4-3
CDR3aa: ASSQEGGHTGEQY

j_gene: TRBJ1-6
v_gene: TRBV2
CDR3aa: ASSDSWSQNSPLH

j_gene: TRBJ2-1
v_gene: TRBV27
CDR3aa: ASSPYRTNNEQF

j_gene: TRBJ1-2
v_gene: TRBV7-9
CDR3aa: ASSLEGRWSGYT

j_gene: TRBJ2-2
v_gene: TRBV6-1
CDR3aa: ASSEGLVYVGELF

j_gene: TRBJ2-6
v_gene: TRBV25-1
CDR3aa: ASSVGGDSNVLT

j_gene: TRBJ2-5
v_gene: TRBV30
CDR3aa: AWREDQGFLETQY

j_gene: TRBJ1-2
v_gene: TRBV7-2
CDR3aa: ASSKEGTGGYGYT